This T cell receptor beta chain was sequenced during a study of cytomegalovirus exposure and HLA in healthy donors (dated by TCRdb to about 2017). Looking at the study overall: An earlier analysis of some 500 of the donors reported about 290 Gb of sequence data and approximately 110 million unique TCR beta sequences from roughly 200 million T cells. In an earlier analysis of more than 550 of the donors, high-throughput TCR beta sequencing was used to judge whether each TCR beta V gene segment behaved as functional or pseudogenic. Rather than drawing on any new phenotypic data, the later analysis identified candidate immune exposures from TCR beta sequences and the way those sequences occurred across donors. An early release that covered fewer than 800 HLA-typed donors contained approximately 320 gigabases of sequencing data and around 85 million unique TCR sequences. HLA typing included class I and class II loci at four-digit resolution. All discovery cohort repertoires had been generated using a single sequencing platform. Several DR-DQ haplotypes were treated as single units for association and clustering because of strong linkage in the cohort. A later genetic analysis took genome-wide SNP genotypes for about 60% of the roughly 670 donors and used that subset as a discovery cohort. Donor age, sex, ethnicity and CMV serostatus were collected together with the repertoire data. The aim of the study was to test whether cataloging public T cell receptors could identify signatures of past pathogen exposure. To predict cytomegalovirus infection status, the study combined high-throughput TCR immunosequencing, statistical association of individual TCRs with disease status, and machine learning. Besides the first cohort of roughly 640 subjects, a separate validation cohort made up of 120 different subjects was used. The study profiled the T cell repertoires of approximately 700 subjects by immunosequencing and related them to cytomegalovirus serostatus. On average, roughly 250,000 unique TCR beta nucleotide sequences were sequenced per donor among 398 genotyped donors of the cohort, with roughly 18% of those sequences being non-productive. In a later analysis, previously published TCR beta repertoires from fewer than 750 donors were re-analyzed and high-resolution HLA genotyping was added so that TCR occurrence patterns could be studied. The number of donors typed differed by locus, with about 629-630 for A, B, C, DRB1 and DQB1, around 500 for DQA1, over 600 for DPA1, and some 440 for DPB1. Of the 350 to 450 genotyped donors, about 80% fell in the genetic ancestry cluster associated with self-reported Caucasian donors.

Points the paper makes about the study in general: In an earlier analysis of roughly 560 of the donors, most TCR beta V segments were observed in productive rearrangements about 87% or about 30% of the time, broadly matching IMGT annotations. Several of the top co-occurrence clusters appeared to be linked to parvovirus B19, influenza, CMV and Epstein-Barr virus, according to a later analysis. Most TCR sequences were seen in very few donors, while some public TCRs were found in many individuals. A few of the identified cytomegalovirus-associated TCR beta chains were confirmed in vitro to be specific for cytomegalovirus antigens. Cytomegalovirus status was reported to be diagnosed by the classifier with high specificity and sensitivity in both the original and validation cohorts. The study listed 150 to 200 TCR beta chains as associated with cytomegalovirus. In a later analysis, TCR association rates were found to vary across HLA loci, with the most associated TCRs seen for DRB1 alleles and the fewest for HLA-C alleles. Most CMV-associated TCR beta chains appeared to be HLA-restricted in a later analysis, and the HLA associations seemed to be driven largely by CMV exposure. In a later genetic analysis, a missense DCLRE1C variant was associated with V-gene and J-gene trimming of TCR beta chains, and the association was replicated in an independent cohort. In a later analysis, HLA-associated TCR beta chains were found to be more clonally expanded and to have lower generation probabilities than equally common non-associated chains. CMV serostatus was the only immune exposure information available for the cohort. Assigning TCR associations to individual alleles was difficult when HLA alleles, especially DR and DQ, strongly co-occurred. Roughly uniform sequencing depth across donors was assumed in presence/absence analyses, although this assumption may not hold. In this cohort, only TCR beta chains were sequenced, and detectable features were limited by the absence of alpha or paired-chain data. Because the 87-base-pair reads could not distinguish some IMGT-functional V segments, including TRBV6-2 and TRBV6-3, those segments were excluded. About 15 rarely observed V segments, including chromosome 9 orphons, were excluded from the earlier analysis of several hundred of the donors because counts were too low. In a later genetic analysis, fewer N-insertions in productive TCRs were reported among donors in an Asian-associated ancestry cluster than the roughly 640-donor mean. A cluster of highly shared sequence variants was judged likely to be a technical artifact of the sequencing pipeline. Linkage disequilibrium might explain the correlated functional status among segregating V segments, but an unknown experimental factor could not be ruled out. Because HLA typing was missing for some donors at each locus, association tests included only the typed subset. It was suggested by the authors that the approach could potentially be generalized to other disease states and immunological phenotypes. Specific HLA alleles were associated with more than 15,000 TCR beta sequences at a false discovery rate of 0.05 in a later analysis. A further reported finding was that TCR beta sequences accurately predicted the HLA-A and HLA-B alleles for most subjects in the first cohort.

CDR1 and CDR2, per the germline V gene (reference sequence), are MNHEY and SMNVEV. The V end loses 4 bases and the J end loses 0 bases, and a stretch of 10 bases separates them. Taken from cysteine to phenylalanine, the CDR3 has 15 residues. Just CDR3 DNA is preserved here, 45 bases in frame from base 1. Library generation was performed with the immunoSEQ multiplex PCR assay. For the multiplex PCR, a mixture combining 60 forward primers for TCR Vbeta segments and 13 reverse primers for TCR Jbeta segments was used. A multiplex PCR assay on genomic DNA amplified the CDR3 region of rearranged TCR beta genes. The Illumina HiSeq System was used to sequence the amplified TCR beta libraries as 87-base-pair reads. The original pipeline was this. In a later analysis, tens of millions of unique TCR beta chains were counted across the roughly 670 repertoires, and approximately 9.9 million of these chains were shared by at least two donors. Raw reads were error-corrected and collapsed into unique sequences by a nearest-neighbor algorithm in which closely related sequences were merged to remove PCR and sequencing errors. Alignment of CDR3 sequences to IMGT reference sequences was used to assign V, D and J gene segments. For a sequence to be retained, at least a six-nucleotide match to both a V gene segment and a J gene segment was required. A rearrangement counted as productive if the CDR3 had no stop codons and remained in frame with V and J, and every other rearrangement counted as non-productive. CDR3 was defined according to IMGT convention as the region running from the second conserved V-encoded cysteine to the conserved J-encoded phenylalanine. The earlier analysis of about 590 of the donors excluded sequences that lacked an unambiguous match to a single V gene segment. In an earlier analysis of roughly 500 of the donors, V segments were called functional above 56.7% productive rearrangements and were called segregating when the between-donor standard deviation exceeded 5%. To diagnose cytomegalovirus status from the catalog of TCR beta chain sequences, a statistical classification framework was built. In a later analysis, TCR nucleotide sequences were compared against IMGT/GENE-DB human TR gene sequences so that V and J genes could be assigned. Using the TCRdist pipeline, a later analysis assigned CDR3 sequences along with most-parsimonious VDJ recombination scenarios. In a later analysis, each TCR beta chain was defined by its CDR3 amino acid sequence together with its V-gene family, and reads without a unique V-gene family were excluded. In a later analysis, 550 to 650 highly shared, low-generation-probability nucleotide sequences were removed to address suspected cross-contamination and a sequencing artifact. For each public chain, a later analysis derived a clonal expansion index from normalized ranks of inferred template counts within each repertoire. In a later analysis, generation probabilities were computed with a VDJ recombination model fitted to out-of-frame rearrangements, and the resulting probabilities were checked against IGoR. A later analysis scored TCR-TCR, TCR-HLA and TCR-CMV co-occurrence with hypergeometric tests, applying a repertoire-size bias correction to TCR pairs. A later analysis estimated false discovery rates by permuting HLA or CMV assignments 20 times. A later analysis grouped co-occurring TCRs with DBSCAN, adding TCRdist sequence similarity when clustering within HLA-allele-positive subsets. For co-occurrence clustering, repertoires with fewer than 30,000 or more than 120,000 public chains were excluded, along with several repertoires with anomalous nucleotide sharing. The table comes from immuneACCESS by way of TCRdb, which keeps in-frame sequences with V and J called. Part of the clones is missing from these tables; in studies checked, under half for an unresolved V gene and the rest for unknown reasons. The V and J calls and the clone size are those of that table, but D and trimming were determined from the DNA. This sample has around 150,000 clones in its table, and 80% of those were observed once. The top ten hold less than 5% of the sample.

In total, fewer than 750 healthy bone marrow donors made up the cohort. Cohort members were all nominally healthy when sampled, although unrecorded immune exposures were likely present. CMV serostatus was positive for about 300 and negative for 352 of the 666 cohort members, and was not recorded for this donor. Every donor gave a peripheral blood sample, and the peripheral blood mononuclear cells from that sample were used for TCR beta sequencing. Genomic DNA extraction from the blood cell samples was performed with the Qiagen DNeasy Blood Extraction Kit. On this clone: No antigen is known for it. One base away there is no much larger clone; base qualities are not given.

Sequenced: PBMCs. The rearrangement combines TRBV27 with TRBJ2-4; a weak D assignment points to TRBD2 (5 bases agree). This TCR derives from a man in his thirties or forties in good health. Read as DNA, the sequence is TGTGCCAGCAGTTCCCCCGGACTAGCCAAAAACATTCAGTACTTC. Translation gives CASSSPGLAKNIQYF.